A selection of T cell receptor beta chains follows, all from one sample in a study of blood T cell repertoires in COVID-19. Assay used: immunoSEQ multiplex PCR; TCRdb lists only in-frame clones, some missing. The repertoire holds over 150,000 clones, with around 84% as singletons. The specimen was peripheral blood. Every receptor here comes from a man aged 45 to 65 with active or convalescent COVID-19. The CDR3 runs from the conserved cysteine through the conserved F or W. The D gene is left open where the match is weak. Clone size is shown for a subset of rows, as once, few, many or a class of expanded clone.

d_call	v_call	j_call	clone_size	cdr3_aa	cdr3_nt
-	TRBV7-9	TRBJ2-5	-	CASSLETSRKETQYF	TGTGCCAGCAGCTTAGAAACTAGCCGTAAAGAGACCCAGTACTTC
TRBD2	TRBV20-1	TRBJ2-7	-	CSVTSGHEQYF	TGCAGTGTCACTAGCGGCCACGAGCAGTACTTC
-	TRBV24-1	TRBJ2-3	-	CATSDYRSTDTQYF	TGTGCCACCAGTGATTACAGAAGCACAGATACGCAGTATTTT
-	TRBV11-3	TRBJ2-1	-	CASTPGTYNEQFF	TGTGCCAGCACTCCGGGAACCTACAATGAGCAGTTCTTC
-	TRBV6-2/TRBV6-3	TRBJ1-1	-	CASSYSVAGMTEAFF	TGTGCCAGCAGTTATTCGGTTGCAGGGATGACTGAAGCTTTCTTT
-	TRBV24-1	TRBJ2-7	-	CATSSSSSYEQYF	TGTGCCACCAGTTCCTCGAGCTCCTACGAGCAGTACTTC
TRBD1	TRBV7-2	TRBJ2-1	-	CASSSGGVYREQFF	TGTGCCAGCAGCTCAGGGGGAGTCTACAGAGAGCAGTTCTTC
-	TRBV7-2	TRBJ2-1	-	CASSFGLLSSYNEQFF	TGTGCCAGCAGCTTTGGACTGCTGAGCTCCTACAATGAGCAGTTCTTC
-	TRBV11-2	TRBJ2-3	-	CASSFGGASTDTQYF	TGTGCCAGCAGCTTCGGCGGGGCAAGCACAGATACGCAGTATTTT
-	TRBV24-1	TRBJ1-5	-	CATSRGGEGPQHF	TGTGCCACCAGTCGTGGTGGAGAGGGGCCCCAGCATTTT
TRBD2	TRBV2	TRBJ2-5	few	CASSRLAGAQETQYF	TGTGCCAGCAGTCGACTAGCGGGGGCGCAAGAGACCCAGTACTTC
TRBD2	TRBV6-4	TRBJ2-5	few	CASSERMGGGFETQYF	TGTGCCAGCAGTGAAAGAATGGGCGGGGGGTTCGAGACCCAGTACTTC
-	TRBV4-2	TRBJ2-3	-	CASSQDGVTGQYGAYF	TGTGCCAGCAGCCAAGACGGCGTCACAGGGCAGTATGGGGCGTATTTT
TRBD1	TRBV18	TRBJ1-1	-	CASSPGTGGWTEAFF	TGTGCCAGCTCACCAGGGACAGGGGGCTGGACTGAAGCTTTCTTT
-	TRBV6-5	TRBJ2-3	-	CASSPGDGGTQYF	TGTGCCAGCAGTCCAGGGGATGGAGGTACGCAGTATTTT
TRBD2	TRBV6-2/TRBV6-3	TRBJ2-2	-	CASSYSNSPGGNGELFF	TGTGCCAGCAGTTACTCGAATTCACCGGGAGGGAACGGGGAGCTGTTTTTT
TRBD2	TRBV4-3	TRBJ2-2	-	CASSLESGTSFFTGELFF	TGCGCCAGCAGCCTTGAATCCGGGACTAGCTTTTTCACCGGGGAGCTGTTTTTT
TRBD1	TRBV7-2	TRBJ2-1	-	CASSSLPRTGANEQFF	TGTGCCAGCAGCTCCCTTCCCCGGACAGGGGCTAATGAGCAGTTCTTC
TRBD1	TRBV6-6	TRBJ1-2	-	CASSYGTDYGYTF	TGTGCCAGCAGTTACGGGACAGACTATGGCTACACCTTC
-	TRBV6-2/TRBV6-3	TRBJ1-5	-	CASSYSMTAINQPQHF	TGTGCCAGCAGTTACTCGATGACAGCCATCAATCAGCCCCAGCATTTT
-	TRBV20-1	TRBJ1-5	-	CSASVTGMMGPQHF	TGCAGTGCTAGTGTTACAGGGATGATGGGGCCCCAGCATTTT
-	TRBV27	TRBJ1-6	once	CASSFANSPLHF	TGTGCCAGCAGTTTTGCGAATTCACCCCTCCACTTT
-	TRBV10-3	TRBJ1-2	-	CAITAAANYGYTF	TGTGCCATCACTGCGGCAGCTAACTATGGCTACACCTTC
TRBD2	TRBV7-9	TRBJ2-3	-	CASSVLAGGSTDTQYF	TGTGCCAGCAGCGTACTAGCGGGGGGTAGCACAGATACGCAGTATTTT
-	TRBV10-2	TRBJ2-7	-	CASSEGAWGYEQYF	TGCGCCAGCAGTGAAGGGGCTTGGGGCTACGAGCAGTACTTC
TRBD1	TRBV18	TRBJ1-1	few	CASSPEGARTEAFF	TGTGCCAGCTCACCTGAGGGGGCGCGCACTGAAGCTTTCTTT
-	TRBV6-2/TRBV6-3	TRBJ2-2	-	CASSISLTNTGELFF	TGTGCCAGCAGTATATCACTCACGAACACCGGGGAGCTGTTTTTT
-	TRBV11-2	TRBJ2-5	-	CASSLFREPRITQYF	TGTGCCAGCAGCCTATTCCGGGAGCCGCGGATCACCCAGTACTTC
-	TRBV7-2	TRBJ1-1	-	CASSLVWSDRYTEAFF	TGTGCCAGCAGCTTAGTCTGGTCAGATCGTTACACTGAAGCTTTCTTT
TRBD2	TRBV7-2	TRBJ2-7	once	CASSSGTSGIRSYEQYF	TGTGCCAGCAGTTCCGGGACTAGCGGGATTCGGTCCTACGAGCAGTACTTC
-	TRBV4-1	TRBJ2-7	-	CASSQGLRTPSSYEQYF	TGCGCCAGCAGCCAAGGTCTAAGGACTCCCAGCTCCTACGAGCAGTACTTC
TRBD2	TRBV3-1/TRBV3-2	TRBJ2-2	once	CASRTTSLYTGELFF	TGTGCCAGCAGAACGACTAGCCTATACACCGGGGAGCTGTTTTTT
-	TRBV5-1	TRBJ2-3	-	CASSLDRTSTDTQYF	TGCGCCAGCAGCTTGGACCGAACTAGCACAGATACGCAGTATTTT
TRBD2	TRBV4-3	TRBJ2-2	-	CASSQRLAGVANTGELFF	TGCGCCAGCAGCCAAAGACTAGCGGGCGTCGCGAACACCGGGGAGCTGTTTTTT
-	TRBV29-1	TRBJ1-2	few	CSVEPRGYTF	TGCAGCGTTGAACCGAGGGGCTACACCTTC
-	TRBV10-3	TRBJ2-3	-	CAISDPTSTDTQYF	TGTGCCATCAGTGACCCAACTAGCACAGATACGCAGTATTTT
TRBD2	TRBV4-2	TRBJ2-3	-	CASSQEIRGGGTDTQYF	TGTGCCAGCAGCCAAGAAATCCGGGGGGGCGGCACAGATACGCAGTATTTT
TRBD2	TRBV11-3	TRBJ2-1	once	CASSLGLAREQFF	TGTGCCAGCAGCTTAGGACTAGCTCGTGAGCAGTTCTTC
TRBD2	TRBV9	TRBJ2-7	-	CASSVAASGGSYEQYF	TGTGCCAGCAGCGTAGCTGCTAGCGGGGGCTCCTACGAGCAGTACTTC
TRBD2	TRBV18	TRBJ2-7	-	CASSPRGGGGAPYYEQYF	TGTGCCAGCTCACCACGTGGAGGCGGGGGGGCCCCCTACTACGAGCAGTACTTC
TRBD1	TRBV29-1	TRBJ2-3	-	CSVDGRTGGADTQYF	TGCAGCGTTGACGGTCGGACAGGGGGAGCAGATACGCAGTATTTT
-	TRBV5-6	TRBJ2-7	-	CASSSPVQDVYEQYF	TGTGCCAGCAGCTCCCCGGTACAGGATGTCTACGAGCAGTACTTC
TRBD1	TRBV5-5	TRBJ2-1	-	CASSRMPGQGVNEQFF	TGTGCCAGCAGCCGAATGCCGGGACAGGGGGTCAATGAGCAGTTCTTC
TRBD1	TRBV5-8	TRBJ2-3	-	CASSGDSITDTQYF	TGTGCCAGCAGCGGGGACAGTATCACAGATACGCAGTATTTT
-	TRBV10-2	TRBJ2-7	-	CASSNRGLDRDEQYF	TGCGCCAGCTCAAACCGGGGACTCGATAGAGATGAGCAGTACTTC
TRBD1	TRBV18	TRBJ2-1	-	CASSPQGARNEQFF	TGTGCCAGCTCACCACAGGGGGCGCGCAATGAGCAGTTCTTC
TRBD2	TRBV24-1	TRBJ2-1	-	CATEREGTYNEQFF	TGTGCCACCGAGCGGGAGGGTACCTACAATGAGCAGTTCTTC
-	TRBV20-1	TRBJ1-2	-	CSAGSGYGYTF	TGCAGTGCTGGTTCGGGGTATGGCTACACCTTC
-	TRBV18	TRBJ2-3	-	CASSRTGHTTDTQYF	TGTGCCAGCTCACGAACAGGACATACCACAGATACGCAGTATTTT
-	TRBV6-2/TRBV6-3	TRBJ2-1	-	CASSYSLESLSDEQFF	TGTGCCAGCAGTTACTCTTTGGAAAGCTTGAGCGATGAGCAGTTCTTC
TRBD1	TRBV4-2	TRBJ1-3	-	CASSHERQGGRNTIYF	TGTGCCAGCAGCCATGAAAGACAGGGCGGAAGAAACACCATATATTTT
TRBD2	TRBV29-1	TRBJ2-3	-	CSKRERGGTDTQYF	TGCAGCAAACGGGAGCGGGGGGGCACAGATACGCAGTATTTT
TRBD1	TRBV5-4	TRBJ1-2	-	CASSPQGQGSYGYTF	TGTGCCAGCAGCCCTCAAGGACAGGGTAGCTATGGCTACACCTTC
TRBD2	TRBV11-2	TRBJ2-3	-	CASSSRSLAGSGPQYF	TGTGCCAGCAGCTCCCGATCACTAGCGGGAAGTGGGCCGCAGTATTTT
TRBD2	TRBV11-3	TRBJ2-7	few	CASSLQAGRYEQYF	TGTGCCAGCAGCTTACAAGCGGGAAGGTACGAGCAGTACTTC
TRBD1	TRBV27	TRBJ2-1	once	CASRTGDHEQFF	TGTGCCAGCAGGACAGGGGACCATGAGCAGTTCTTC
-	TRBV6-5	TRBJ1-3	-	CASSSTRSPGNTIYF	TGTGCCAGCAGTTCAACTAGGAGTCCTGGAAACACCATATATTTT
-	TRBV27	TRBJ1-2	-	CASSPYESWGYTF	TGTGCCAGCAGTCCCTACGAAAGTTGGGGCTACACCTTC
TRBD1	TRBV18	TRBJ1-1	-	CASSPPKTYRGRIEAFF	TGTGCCAGCTCACCTCCGAAAACTTACAGGGGGCGAATTGAAGCTTTCTTT
-	TRBV7-2	TRBJ2-1	once	CASSLIHGTYNEQFF	TGTGCCAGCAGCTTAATTCACGGGACCTACAATGAGCAGTTCTTC